This T cell receptor beta chain was captured by sequencing in a study of T cell repertoires in cytomegalovirus infection. Findings and limits, study-wide: HLA-C-restricted CMV-specific TCR beta clonotypes were dominant in the ex vivo response.

As regards this clonotype: Its antigen is still unknown.

The CDR3 sequence is 15 residues long. Germline trimming cut 1 base from V and 3 bases from J; bases unmatched to any gene: 6. Germline V gene sequence: CDR1 SGHVS, CDR2 FNYEAQ. One entry per CDR3 protein, called by TCRdb with MiXCR from the reads. The sample has some 800,000 distinct CDR3 sequences, around a third seen once; the top ten hold roughly 12%. V and J are TRBV7-6 and TRBJ2-7, with TRBD1 matching 7 bases. The sequenced sample was cultured CD8+ T cells from PBMCs, obtained from culture after CMV antigen stimulation. This TCR was recovered from a human donor in good health (CMV status not recorded). Some clones in this sample may be carry-over from other donors' samples. The CDR3 bases are TGTGCCAGCAGCTTAGGGGACAGCGCCTTCTACGAGCAGTACGTC. This sequence encodes CASSLGDSAFYEQYV.